This passage covers 13 T cell receptor beta chains from one sample sequenced in a study of cytomegalovirus exposure and HLA in healthy donors. Primers included in the PCR were 60 Vbeta and 13 Jbeta primers. This table comes from immunoSEQ multiplex PCR, and its TCRdb copy is limited to in-frame clones, with some not included. The sample records 150,000 to 200,000 clones, roughly 60% being singletons. The specimen sequenced was PBMCs. These receptors were taken from a man aged 35-49 years in good health and CMV-seronegative.

This clone has a handful of counts. The CDR3 is CAISESSAAVAALPSNYGYTF. Here the CDR3 DNA reads TGTGCCATCAGTGAATCGTCGGCGGCGGTCGCCGCGCTTCCTTCTAACTATGGCTACACCTTC. V is TRBV10-3 and J is TRBJ1-2; D call uncertain. CDR3 size: 21 residues. V gave up 3 bases and J gave up 0 bases, with 29 bases separating them. The germline CDR1 and CDR2 sequences are ENHRY and SYGVKD.

The chain couples TRBV7-2 to TRBJ2-7; D may be TRBD1 (6 bases). The V and J ends lost 5 bases and 3 bases respectively, with 8 bases between them. The CDR3 covers 12 residues. Per the germline V gene, CDR1 is SGHTA and CDR2 is FQGNSA. The CDR3: CASSIQGYEQYF. As DNA, the CDR3 is TGTGCCAGCAGCATACAGGGCTACGAGCAGTACTTC.

This sequence joins TRBV25-1 and TRBJ2-1; no definite D call. Germline V gene lookup returns CDR1 MGHDK and CDR2 SYGVNS. The CDR3 is 15 amino acids. V dropped 3 bases and J dropped 1 base, with 10 bases sitting between them. The CDR3 reads CASSDRSDSYNEQFF. In DNA, the CDR3 is TGTGCCAGCAGTGACAGGTCTGATTCCTACAATGAGCAGTTCTTC. The full variable domain, with the rest looked up from reference TRBV25-1 and TRBJ2-1, is EADIYQTPRYLVIGTGKKITLECSQTMGHDKMYWYQQDPGMELHLIHYSYGVNSTEKGDLSSESTVSRIRTEHFPLTLESARPSHTSQYLCASSDRSDSYNEQFFGPGTRLTVL.

The chain combines TRBV28 with TRBJ1-1, with a tentative D call TRBD1 (5 bases). Germline V gives CDR1 MDHEN, CDR2 SYDVKM. The CDR3 is made up of 13 amino acids. V was pared by 9 bases and J by 11 bases, with 22 bases between. The CDR3 bases are TGTGCCAGTCTCACCCCGGACACCCGCCGTGCTTTCTTT. Translated, it gives CASLTPDTRRAFF. The full variable domain, rest sourced from reference TRBV28 and TRBJ1-1, is DVKVTQSSRYLVKRTGEKVFLECVQDMDHENMFWYRQDPGLGLRLIYFSYDVKMKEKGDIPEGYSVSREKKERFSLILESASTNQTSMYLCASLTPDTRRAFFGQGTRLTVV.

The rearrangement joins TRBV5-1 to TRBJ2-5, with TRBD2 matching 8 bases. The better agreement between TRBJ2-7 and the DNA end casts doubt on the J call. This CDR3 is built from 14 residues. Per germline, CDR1 SGHRS and CDR2 YFSETQ. Written as DNA, the CDR3 is TGCGCCAGCAGCTCCCCCGGGGGGGCTTACGAGCAGTACTTC. It codes for CASSSPGGAYEQYF.

The V gene is TRBV7-6, the J gene TRBJ2-3, with TRBD2 matching 9 bases. The CDR3 length is 15 residues. J gave up 4 bases and V 5 bases, and 7 bases lay outside the gene matches. Germline CDR1 is SGHVS and CDR2 is FNYEAQ. CDR3 nucleotide sequence: TGTGCCAGCAGCATTAGCGGGAGTCCCTCAGATACGCAGTATTTT. Protein: CASSISGSPSDTQYF.

The V and J genes are TRBV11-2 and TRBJ2-7; D is unclear. The length of the CDR3 is 14 residues. Trimming left V 4 bases short and J 2 bases short, with 12 bases between. CDR1 SGHAT and CDR2 FQNNGV come from the germline V gene. The CDR3 sequence is CASSSLRFPYEQYF. As DNA, the CDR3 is TGTGCCAGCAGCTCGCTCAGATTTCCCTACGAGCAGTACTTC.

This chain connects TRBV19 to TRBJ2-5; 9 bases align to TRBD1. The DNA matches TRBJ2-7 better at its end, which makes the J call doubtful. This CDR3 is built from 14 residues. The V gene's germline CDR1 is LNHDA and CDR2 SQIVND (reference sequence). The CDR3 loop is CASRGQGEGYEQYF. The DNA for the CDR3 is TGTGCCAGTAGGGGACAGGGTGAGGGGTACGAGCAGTACTTC.

V and J are TRBV19 and TRBJ2-1, with TRBD2 matching over 7 bases. CDR1 LNHDA and CDR2 SQIVND come from the germline V gene (reference sequence). The CDR3 extends over 14 amino acids. Trimming at V came to 3 bases and at J to 6 bases, leaving 5 bases not matched to a gene. The CDR3 sequence: CASSMRLAINEQFF. CDR3 nucleotides: TGTGCCAGTAGTATGAGACTAGCCATCAATGAGCAGTTCTTC.

The rearrangement joins TRBV19 to TRBJ2-5; TRBD2 aligns across 12 bases. This CDR3 has 16 residues. The ends lost 3 bases at V and 3 bases at J; junction bases unmatched: 5. CDR1 is LNHDA, CDR2 SQIVND, per germline (reference sequence). CDR3 amino acids: CASSIQGLAGKETQYF. The CDR3 coding sequence is TGTGCCAGTAGTATCCAGGGACTAGCGGGTAAAGAGACCCAGTACTTC.

The J gene is TRBJ1-5, the V gene TRBV6-1; D unresolved. CDR1 and CDR2 from the germline V gene are MNHNS and SASEGT. V shed 4 bases and J shed 3 bases, with 10 bases lying between them. This CDR3 region has 14 residues. Here the CDR3 reads CASSGQALNQPQHF. The CDR3 DNA sequence: TGTGCCAGCAGTGGTCAGGCCCTCAATCAGCCCCAGCATTTT.

In this sample, this clone turned up a few times. V usage is TRBV5-1 and J usage is TRBJ1-1; 9 bases align to TRBD1. Germline CDR1 SGHRS, CDR2 YFSETQ. This CDR3 region has 16 residues. The trim removed 0 bases at V and 1 base at J, leaving 4 bases unmatched. The DNA for the CDR3 is TGCGCCAGCAGCTTGGCCACAGGGGGCCCGAACACTGAAGCTTTCTTT. It translates to CASSLATGGPNTEAFF.

The chain joins TRBV2 to TRBJ1-5; 10 nucleotides agree with TRBD1. The CDR3 loop spans 15 amino acids. Germline V CDR1 and CDR2: SNHLY, FYNNEI. V trimming: 6 bases; J trimming: 7 bases; junction bases outside the gene matches: 9. The CDR3 here is CASSGGQGRGQPQHF. CDR3 nucleotides: TGTGCCAGCAGCGGGGGACAGGGGCGAGGACAGCCCCAGCATTTT.